The next 14 T cell receptor beta chains were all read from a single sample in a study of blood T cell repertoires in COVID-19. The repertoire was sequenced with immunoSEQ multiplex PCR; TCRdb's copy has only in-frame clones and lacks some. The data show tens of thousands of clones, 80% seen once. Sequenced sample: peripheral blood. The receptors were sampled from a man aged 65-85 years with acute or convalescent COVID-19.

V usage is TRBV27 and J usage is TRBJ1-2, with TRBD1 identical over 9 bases. V was pared by 3 bases and J by 0 bases, with 5 bases of the junction left unmatched. The germline V gene has CDR1 MNHEY and CDR2 SMNVEV (reference sequence). This CDR3 comprises 16 residues. The chain's CDR3 is CASSFRQGVANYGYTF. The DNA for the CDR3 is TGTGCCAGCAGTTTTCGACAGGGGGTCGCTAACTATGGCTACACCTTC.

The genes are TRBV3-1 (or the pseudogene TRBV3-2) and TRBJ1-4; 8 bases match TRBD1. The V segment lost 4 bases and the J segment 7 bases; nucleotides outside the gene matches: 2. The CDR3 extends over 13 amino acids. Germline V gene sequence: CDR1 LGHDT, CDR2 YNNKEL (reference sequence). The CDR3 DNA sequence: TGTGCCAGCAGCCCAGGGGGCGTTGAAAAACTGTTTTTT. Its protein is CASSPGGVEKLFF.

V and J are TRBV2 and TRBJ1-4, with D possibly TRBD1 on 6 matching bases. Per germline, CDR1 SNHLY and CDR2 FYNNEI. Trimming cost V 8 bases and J 7 bases, with 14 bases left between them. CDR3 length equals 13 residues. The DNA for the CDR3 is TGTGCCAGCCATACAGGGAGGGGTGAAAAACTGTTTTTT. Encoded protein: CASHTGRGEKLFF.

DNA for the CDR3: TGTGCCAGCAGGGACTCAGGACTAGCGGCCTACGAGCAGTACTTC. Its protein product is CASRDSGLAAYEQYF. This rearrangement joins TRBV28 to TRBJ2-7; 10 bases line up with TRBD2. The CDR3 contains 15 residues. The V gene end was trimmed by 6 bases and the J gene end by 2 bases; junction bases not matched to a gene: 7. The V gene's germline CDR1 is MDHEN and CDR2 SYDVKM.

V is TRBV9 and J is TRBJ1-1; D is unresolved. V gave up 4 bases and J gave up 0 bases, with 13 bases separating them. The CDR3 has 15 amino acids. Germline loops: CDR1 SGDLS, CDR2 YYNGEE. CDR3 in amino acids: CASSPRVLMNTEAFF. CDR3 nucleotide sequence: TGTGCCAGCAGCCCCCGCGTGTTGATGAACACTGAAGCTTTCTTT.

The gene calls are TRBV9 and TRBJ2-7, with 9 bases aligning to TRBD2. The trim removed 0 bases at V and 3 bases at J, leaving 7 bases unmatched. The length of the CDR3 is 16 residues. Germline V gene sequence: CDR1 SGDLS, CDR2 YYNGEE. In DNA, the CDR3 is TGTGCCAGCAGCGTAGCTACGGCGGGGGGGCTCTACGAGCAGTACTTC. Translation: CASSVATAGGLYEQYF.

J is TRBJ1-1 and V is TRBV5-1, with 7 bases identical to TRBD1. Trimming removed 4 bases from V and 0 bases from J; junction bases left unmatched: 6. Germline lookup yields CDR1 SGHRS and CDR2 YFSETQ. This CDR3 has 15 amino acids. Here the CDR3 reads CASSLGQVMNTEAFF. The CDR3 DNA reads as TGCGCCAGCAGCCTCGGACAGGTGATGAACACTGAAGCTTTCTTT.

This chain joins TRBV5-1 and TRBJ2-2; the match to TRBD1 covers 8 bases. CDR1 SGHRS and CDR2 YFSETQ come from the germline V gene. The CDR3 has 12 amino acids. The V gene end was trimmed by 0 bases and the J gene end by 14 bases; junction bases not matched to a gene: 3. The CDR3 DNA sequence: TGCGCCAGCAGCTTGGGACAGGGGAACCTGTTTTTT. Its translation: CASSLGQGNLFF.

This clone was detected a few times. V gene TRBV11-2 combines with J gene TRBJ2-1, with unresolved D. The CDR3 spans 11 residues. Deletions cut 7 bases from V and 4 bases from J, with 5 bases between. Germline V CDR1 and CDR2: SGHAT, FQNNGV. The CDR3 nucleotides read TGTGCCAGCAACGAGTACAATGAGCAGTTCTTC. It specifies CASNEYNEQFF.

The chain is built from TRBV7-8 and TRBJ2-3; 9 bases align to TRBD2. Germline lookup yields CDR1 SGHVS and CDR2 FQNEAQ. V shed 5 bases and J 2 bases; nucleotides not matched to a gene: 8. The CDR3 totals 16 residues. In DNA, the CDR3 is TGTGCCAGCAGCCATCACAGCGGGGGGACCACAGATACGCAGTATTTT. Translated: CASSHHSGGTTDTQYF.

Regarding this clone: Relative to the germline gene, one junction end is altered; a read error may explain this. The V gene is TRBV6-5, the J gene TRBJ1-2; D is uncertain. Per the germline V gene, CDR1 is MNHEY and CDR2 is SVGAGI. There are 12 residues in the CDR3. The CDR3: CASSPDTYGCTF. DNA of the CDR3: TGTGCCAGCAGTCCCGACACCTATGGCTGCACCTTC.

The chain has TRBV18 and TRBJ2-3, with D possibly matching TRBD1 (6 bases). CDR3 length equals 17 residues. CDR1 and CDR2 (germline): KGHSH, LQKENI. V lost 3 bases and J 1 base, leaving 17 bases between the germline ends. CDR3 in amino acids: CASSPRARDTRTDTQYF. DNA for the CDR3: TGTGCCAGCTCACCTAGGGCCCGGGACACCCGCACAGATACGCAGTATTTT.

The J gene is TRBJ2-7, the V gene TRBV9, with TRBD1 matching 12 bases. The V gene's germline CDR1 is SGDLS and CDR2 YYNGEE. V lost 0 bases to trimming and J lost 0 bases; unmatched junction nucleotides: 7. The CDR3 covers 18 residues. The CDR3 sequence: CASSVEPGQGADSYEQYF. CDR3 coding DNA: TGTGCCAGCAGCGTAGAACCGGGACAGGGGGCGGACTCCTACGAGCAGTACTTC.

In the case of this clone: Additional DNA sequences in this sample encode the identical CDR3. The V gene is TRBV7-2, the J gene TRBJ1-2; TRBD1 is a possible D gene (5 bases). The V and J ends lost 2 bases and 5 bases respectively, with 12 bases between them. The CDR3 contains 14 residues. Germline CDR1 is SGHTA and CDR2 is FQGNSA. For the CDR3, the DNA is TGTGCCAGCAGCTTACCGCAGGGAAGATATGGCTACACCTTC. This encodes CASSLPQGRYGYTF.